The 10 T cell receptor beta chains given below trace back to one sample, sequenced in a study of identical twins. One entry per CDR3 protein, called by TCRdb with MiXCR from the 5' RACE reads. The sample records around 1.7 million distinct CDR3 sequences, about 32% being singletons. Sequencing was performed on cord blood. These receptors were obtained from a newborn girl in good health.

This clonotype was observed a few times. This chain uses TRBV27 with TRBJ2-5; D uncertain. Per germline, CDR1 MNHEY and CDR2 SMNVEV (reference sequence). V lost 2 bases and J lost 11, with 15 bases in between. The CDR3 totals 13 residues. This CDR3 reads CASSLGQVEEQYF. The CDR3, as DNA: TGTGCCAGCAGTTTAGGGCAGGTAGAGGAGCAGTACTTC.

The CDR3 loop reads CASSPFWTSGPYNEQFF. For the CDR3, the DNA is TGCGCCAGCAGCCCCTTCTGGACTAGCGGGCCGTACAATGAGCAGTTCTTC. The chain carries TRBV5-1 and TRBJ2-1; the match to TRBD2 covers 11 bases. The CDR3 consists of 17 residues. Germline values: CDR1 SGHRS, CDR2 YFSETQ. The J segment lost 4 bases and the V segment lost 4 bases, leaving 10 bases of the junction unmatched.

A few counts support this clonotype. The chain carries TRBV7-9 and TRBJ1-2; D not resolved. Germline CDR1 and CDR2: SEHNR and FQNEAQ (reference sequence). Between the trimmed V and J ends, which lost 6 bases and 8 bases, there was a span of 22 bases. The CDR3 contains 15 residues. The CDR3 loop is CASSRIKDQNMGYTF. As DNA, the CDR3 is TGTGCCAGCAGTCGCATCAAGGACCAGAATATGGGCTACACCTTC.

The genes are TRBV28 and TRBJ2-5; 7 positions match TRBD1. Trimming at V came to 4 bases and at J to 2 bases, leaving 10 bases not matched to a gene. The germline CDR1 and CDR2 sequences are MDHEN and SYDVKM. This CDR3 has 16 residues. CDR3 residues: CASSSSDRVWQETQYF. CDR3 nucleotides: TGTGCCAGCAGTTCATCCGACAGGGTTTGGCAAGAGACCCAGTACTTC.

The gene calls are TRBV5-6 and TRBJ2-7; D is possibly TRBD1 (6 bases). The CDR3 contains 14 residues. The germline gives CDR1 SGHDT, CDR2 YYEEEE. Trimming removed 5 bases at V and 6 bases at J, with 18 bases between. CDR3 coding DNA: TGTGCCAGCAGTAAGATATCGGGACATTTCGAGCAGTACTTC. This gives the protein CASSKISGHFEQYF.

This clonotype was observed a few times. The rearrangement uses TRBV29-1 and TRBJ2-3; 10 positions match TRBD2. The junction had 13 bases not matched to a gene; V was cut back by 3 bases and J by 1 base. The CDR3 extends over 18 amino acids. Germline V gives CDR1 SQVTM, CDR2 ANQGSEA. As DNA, the CDR3 is TGCAGCGTTGAGTCAGCGGGAGGGCAATGGGGTGGCACAGATACGCAGTATTTT. Amino acids: CSVESAGGQWGGTDTQYF.

The gene calls are TRBV11-2 and TRBJ1-2, with TRBD1 matching 7 bases. The CDR3 is 15 residues long. Germline CDR1 SGHAT, CDR2 FQNNGV. With 5 bases clipped from V and 4 bases from J, the junction kept 10 bases outside the gene matches. CDR3 DNA sequence: TGTGCCAGCAGCATACCGGGACAGACTCGCTATGGCTACACCTTC. Residues: CASSIPGQTRYGYTF.

By proportion, this clonotype is medium-sized. The CDR3 DNA sequence: TGTGCCAGCAGCTCCACAGATACGCAGTATTTT. This sequence encodes CASSSTDTQYF. This chain joins TRBV7-2 and TRBJ2-3; D is undetermined. CDR3 length equals 11 residues. Trimming pared 4 bases from V and 2 bases from J, leaving 1 base between. Germline V CDR1 and CDR2: SGHTA, FQGNSA.

This chain connects TRBV11-2 to TRBJ2-1; 13 bases fit TRBD2. This CDR3 region has 16 residues. V gave up 3 bases and J gave up 6 bases; unmatched junction bases: 5. The germline CDR1 and CDR2 sequences are SGHAT and FQNNGV. CDR3 nucleotides: TGTGCCAGCAGCTTTGGCGGGACTAGCGGGACCAATGAGCAGTTCTTC. It is translated as CASSFGGTSGTNEQFF.

This chain links TRBV20-1 with TRBJ1-6; D is possibly TRBD1 (5 bases). The CDR3 sequence is 17 residues long. Trimming took off 3 bases at V and 4 bases at J, with 19 bases between the two ends. Germline V gene data show CDR1 as DFQATT and CDR2 as SNEGSKA (reference sequence). The CDR3 spells CSASPGPLNGYNSPLHF. For the CDR3, the DNA is TGCAGTGCTAGCCCGGGACCGCTAAACGGTTATAATTCACCCCTCCACTTT.